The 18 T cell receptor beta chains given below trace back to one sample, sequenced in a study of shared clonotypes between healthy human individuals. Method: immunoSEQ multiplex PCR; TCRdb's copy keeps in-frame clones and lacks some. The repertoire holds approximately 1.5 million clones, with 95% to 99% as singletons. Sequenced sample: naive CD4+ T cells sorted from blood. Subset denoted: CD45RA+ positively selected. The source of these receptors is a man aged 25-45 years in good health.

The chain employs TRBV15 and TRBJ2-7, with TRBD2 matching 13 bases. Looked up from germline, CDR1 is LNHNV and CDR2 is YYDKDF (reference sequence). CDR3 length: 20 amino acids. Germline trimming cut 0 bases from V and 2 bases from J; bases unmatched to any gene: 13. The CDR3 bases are TGTGCCACCAGCAGAGATCGGGGGTTCGGGACTAGCGGGACGGCCTACGAGCAGTACTTC. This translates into CATSRDRGFGTSGTAYEQYF.

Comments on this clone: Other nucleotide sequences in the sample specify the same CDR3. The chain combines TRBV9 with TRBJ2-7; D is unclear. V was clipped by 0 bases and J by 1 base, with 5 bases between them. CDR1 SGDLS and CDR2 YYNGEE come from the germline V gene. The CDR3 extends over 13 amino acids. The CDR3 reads CASSVGVSYEQYF. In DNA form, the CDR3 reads TGTGCCAGCAGCGTAGGGGTTTCCTACGAGCAGTACTTC.

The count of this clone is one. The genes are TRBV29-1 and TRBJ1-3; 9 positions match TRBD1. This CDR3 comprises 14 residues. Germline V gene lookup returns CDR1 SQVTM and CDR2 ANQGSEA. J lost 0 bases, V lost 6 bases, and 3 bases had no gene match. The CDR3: CSVSTGGSGNTIYF. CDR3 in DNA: TGCAGCGTCTCGACAGGGGGCTCTGGAAACACCATATATTTT.

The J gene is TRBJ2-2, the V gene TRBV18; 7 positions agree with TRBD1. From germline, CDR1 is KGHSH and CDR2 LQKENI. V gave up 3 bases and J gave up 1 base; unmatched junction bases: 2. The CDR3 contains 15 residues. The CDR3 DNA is TGTGCCAGCTCACCCTGGACAGGGAACACCGGGGAGCTGTTTTTT. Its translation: CASSPWTGNTGELFF.

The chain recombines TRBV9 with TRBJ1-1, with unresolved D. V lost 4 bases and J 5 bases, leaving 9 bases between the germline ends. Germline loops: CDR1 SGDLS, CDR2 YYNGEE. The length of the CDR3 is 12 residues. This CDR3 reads CASSPDGTEAFF. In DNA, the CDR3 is TGTGCCAGCAGCCCCGATGGGACTGAAGCTTTCTTT.

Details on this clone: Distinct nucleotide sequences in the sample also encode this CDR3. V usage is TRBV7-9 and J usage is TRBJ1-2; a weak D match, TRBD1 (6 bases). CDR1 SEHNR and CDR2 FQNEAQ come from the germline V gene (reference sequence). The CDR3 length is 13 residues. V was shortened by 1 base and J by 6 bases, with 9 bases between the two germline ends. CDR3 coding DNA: TGTGCCAGCAGCTTAGGCAGGGGCGATGGCTACACCTTC. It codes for CASSLGRGDGYTF. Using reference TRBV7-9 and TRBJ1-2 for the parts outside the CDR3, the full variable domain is DTGVSQNPRHKITKRGQNVTFRCDPISEHNRLYWYRQTLGQGPEFLTYFQNEAQLEKSRLLSDRFSAERPKGSFSTLEIQRTEQGDSAMYLCASSLGRGDGYTFGSGTRLTVV.

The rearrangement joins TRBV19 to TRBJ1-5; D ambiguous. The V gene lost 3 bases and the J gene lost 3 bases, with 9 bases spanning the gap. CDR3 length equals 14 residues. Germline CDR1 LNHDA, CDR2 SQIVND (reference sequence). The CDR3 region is CASSITSFNQPQHF. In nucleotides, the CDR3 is TGTGCCAGTAGTATTACCAGCTTCAATCAGCCCCAGCATTTT. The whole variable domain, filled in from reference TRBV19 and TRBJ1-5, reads DGGITQSPKYLFRKEGQNVTLSCEQNLNHDAMYWYRQDPGQGLRLIYYSQIVNDFQKGDIAEGYSVSREKKESFPLTVTSAQKNPTAFYLCASSITSFNQPQHFGDGTRLSIL.

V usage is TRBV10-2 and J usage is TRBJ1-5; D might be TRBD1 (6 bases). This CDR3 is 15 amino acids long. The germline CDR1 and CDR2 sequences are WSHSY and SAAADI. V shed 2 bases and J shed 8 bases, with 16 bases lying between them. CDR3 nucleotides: TGCGCCAGCAGTGAGAGGGGGGACGGTATCAAGCCCCAGCATTTT. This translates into CASSERGDGIKPQHF.

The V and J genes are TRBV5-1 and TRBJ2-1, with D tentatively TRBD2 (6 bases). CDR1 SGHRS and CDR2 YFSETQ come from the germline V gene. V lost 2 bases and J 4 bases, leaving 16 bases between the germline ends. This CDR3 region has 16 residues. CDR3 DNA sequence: TGCGCCAGCAGCTTCGGGGGAGCCTATTCTTACAATGAGCAGTTCTTC. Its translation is CASSFGGAYSYNEQFF.

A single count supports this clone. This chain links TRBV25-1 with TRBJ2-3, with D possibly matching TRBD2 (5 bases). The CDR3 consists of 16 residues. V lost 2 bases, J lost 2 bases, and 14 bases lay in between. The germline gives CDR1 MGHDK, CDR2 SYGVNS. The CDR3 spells CASSEPRRGNTDTQYF. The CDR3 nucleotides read TGTGCCAGCAGTGAACCCAGACGAGGGAACACAGATACGCAGTATTTT.

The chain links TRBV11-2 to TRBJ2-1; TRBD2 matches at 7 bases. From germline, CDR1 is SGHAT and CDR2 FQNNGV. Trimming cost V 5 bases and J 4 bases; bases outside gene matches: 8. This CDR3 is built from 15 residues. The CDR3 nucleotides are TGTGCCAGCAGCGTAGGGTCTAGCGGTTACAATGAGCAGTTCTTC. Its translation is CASSVGSSGYNEQFF.

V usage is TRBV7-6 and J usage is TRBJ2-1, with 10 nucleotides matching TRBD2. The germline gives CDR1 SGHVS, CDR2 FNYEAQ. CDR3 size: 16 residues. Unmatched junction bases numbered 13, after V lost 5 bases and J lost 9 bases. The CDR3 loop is CASSPHPGLATSEQFF. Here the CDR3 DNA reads TGTGCCAGCAGCCCGCACCCGGGACTAGCGACTAGTGAGCAGTTCTTC.

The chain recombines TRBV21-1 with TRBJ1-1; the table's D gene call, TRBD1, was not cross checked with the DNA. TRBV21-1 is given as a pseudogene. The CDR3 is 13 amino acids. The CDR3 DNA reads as TGTGCCAGCAGCAAAGGAAACAGGATCGAAGCTTTCTTT. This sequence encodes CASSKGNRIEAFF.

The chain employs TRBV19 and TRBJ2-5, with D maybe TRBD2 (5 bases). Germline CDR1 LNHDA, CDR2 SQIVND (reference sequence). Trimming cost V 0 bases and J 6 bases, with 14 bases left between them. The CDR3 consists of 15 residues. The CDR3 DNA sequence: TGTGCCAGTAGTATAGATCCGGACCCCGGGAAGACCCAGTACTTC. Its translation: CASSIDPDPGKTQYF.

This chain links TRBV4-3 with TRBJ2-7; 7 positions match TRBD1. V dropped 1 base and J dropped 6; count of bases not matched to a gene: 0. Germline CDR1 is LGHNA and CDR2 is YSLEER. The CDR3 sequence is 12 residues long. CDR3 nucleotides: TGCGCCAGCAGCCAAGGGGACAGCGAGCAGTACTTC. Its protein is CASSQGDSEQYF.

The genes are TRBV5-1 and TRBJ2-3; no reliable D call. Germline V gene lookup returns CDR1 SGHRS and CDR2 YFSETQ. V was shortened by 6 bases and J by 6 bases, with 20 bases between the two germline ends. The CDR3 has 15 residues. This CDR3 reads CASKLAGSYSDTQYF. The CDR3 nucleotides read TGCGCCAGCAAATTAGCTGGGTCGTATTCCGATACGCAGTATTTT.

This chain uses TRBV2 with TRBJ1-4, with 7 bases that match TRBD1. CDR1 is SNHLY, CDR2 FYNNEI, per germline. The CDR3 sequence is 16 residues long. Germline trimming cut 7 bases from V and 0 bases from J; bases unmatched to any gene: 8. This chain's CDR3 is CASNGQAPSTNEKLFF. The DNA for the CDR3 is TGTGCCAGCAATGGACAGGCCCCGTCAACTAATGAAAAACTGTTTTTT.

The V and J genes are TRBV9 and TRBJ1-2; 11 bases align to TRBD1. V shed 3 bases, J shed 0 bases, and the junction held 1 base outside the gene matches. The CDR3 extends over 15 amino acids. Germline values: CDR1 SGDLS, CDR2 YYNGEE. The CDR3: CASSAGQGANYGYTF. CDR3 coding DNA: TGTGCCAGCAGCGCGGGACAGGGGGCTAACTATGGCTACACCTTC.